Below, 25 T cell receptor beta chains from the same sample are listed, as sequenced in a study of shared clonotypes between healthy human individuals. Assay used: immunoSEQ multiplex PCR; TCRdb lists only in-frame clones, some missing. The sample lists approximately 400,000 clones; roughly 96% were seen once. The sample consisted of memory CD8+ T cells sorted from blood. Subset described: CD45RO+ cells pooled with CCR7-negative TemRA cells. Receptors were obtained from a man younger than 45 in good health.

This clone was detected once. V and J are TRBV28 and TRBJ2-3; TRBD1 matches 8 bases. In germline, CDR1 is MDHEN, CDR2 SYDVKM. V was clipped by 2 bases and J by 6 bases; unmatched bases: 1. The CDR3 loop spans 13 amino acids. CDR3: CASSLRTGDTQYF. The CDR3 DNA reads TGTGCCAGCAGTTTACGGACAGGGGATACGCAGTATTTT. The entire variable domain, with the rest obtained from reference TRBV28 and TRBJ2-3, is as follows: DVKVTQSSRYLVKRTGEKVFLECVQDMDHENMFWYRQDPGLGLRLIYFSYDVKMKEKGDIPEGYSVSREKKERFSLILESASTNQTSMYLCASSLRTGDTQYFGPGTRLTVL.

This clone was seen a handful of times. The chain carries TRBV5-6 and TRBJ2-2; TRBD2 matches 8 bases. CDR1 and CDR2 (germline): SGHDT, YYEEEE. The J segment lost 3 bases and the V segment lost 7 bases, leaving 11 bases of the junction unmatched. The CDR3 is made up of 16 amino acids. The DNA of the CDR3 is TGTGCCAGCGGCAAGAACGGGCGGGGGGACACCGGGGAGCTGTTTTTT. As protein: CASGKNGRGDTGELFF.

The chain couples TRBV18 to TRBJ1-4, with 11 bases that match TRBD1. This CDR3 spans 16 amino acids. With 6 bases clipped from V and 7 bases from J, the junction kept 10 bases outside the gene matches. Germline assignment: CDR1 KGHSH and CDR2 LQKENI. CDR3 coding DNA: TGTGCCAGCTCGCTAAACTCCGGGACAGGGGGTGAAAAACTGTTTTTT. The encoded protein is CASSLNSGTGGEKLFF.

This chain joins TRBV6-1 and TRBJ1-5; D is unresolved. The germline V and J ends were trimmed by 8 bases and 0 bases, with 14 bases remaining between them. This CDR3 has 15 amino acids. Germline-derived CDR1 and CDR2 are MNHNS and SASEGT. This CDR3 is CASAGSTISNQPQHF. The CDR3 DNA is TGTGCCAGCGCGGGGAGCACCATTAGCAATCAGCCCCAGCATTTT.

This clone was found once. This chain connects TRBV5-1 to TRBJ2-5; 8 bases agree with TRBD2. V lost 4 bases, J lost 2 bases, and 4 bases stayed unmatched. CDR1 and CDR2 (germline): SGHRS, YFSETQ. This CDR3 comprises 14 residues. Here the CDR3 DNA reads TGCGCCAGCAGCCCGGGAGGGGGTCAAGAGACCCAGTACTTC. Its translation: CASSPGGGQETQYF.

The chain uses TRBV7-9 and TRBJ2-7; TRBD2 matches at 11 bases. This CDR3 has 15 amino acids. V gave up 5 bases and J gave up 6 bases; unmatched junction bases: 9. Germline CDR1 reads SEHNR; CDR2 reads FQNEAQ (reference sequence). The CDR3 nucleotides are TGTGCCAGCAGCACTACTAGCGGGAGTGATCCCGAGCAGTACTTC. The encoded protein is CASSTTSGSDPEQYF.

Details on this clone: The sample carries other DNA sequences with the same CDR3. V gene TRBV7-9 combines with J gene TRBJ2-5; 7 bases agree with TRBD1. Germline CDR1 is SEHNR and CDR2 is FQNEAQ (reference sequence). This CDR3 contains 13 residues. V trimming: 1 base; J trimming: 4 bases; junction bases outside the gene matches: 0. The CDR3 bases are TGTGCCAGCAGCTTAGGACAGGGAGAGACCCAGTACTTC. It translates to CASSLGQGETQYF.

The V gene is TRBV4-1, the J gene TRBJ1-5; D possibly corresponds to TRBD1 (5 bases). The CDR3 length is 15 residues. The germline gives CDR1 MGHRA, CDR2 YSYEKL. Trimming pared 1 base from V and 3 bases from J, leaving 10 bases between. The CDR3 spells CASSQVSQDNQPQHF. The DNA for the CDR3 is TGCGCCAGCAGCCAAGTGTCACAGGACAATCAGCCCCAGCATTTT.

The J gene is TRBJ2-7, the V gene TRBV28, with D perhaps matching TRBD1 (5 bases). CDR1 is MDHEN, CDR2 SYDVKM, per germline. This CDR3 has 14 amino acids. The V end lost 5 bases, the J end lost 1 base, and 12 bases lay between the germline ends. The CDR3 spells CASSQPRQSYEQYF. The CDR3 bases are TGTGCCAGCAGTCAGCCTCGACAGTCCTACGAGCAGTACTTC. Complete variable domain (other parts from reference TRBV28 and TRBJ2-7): DVKVTQSSRYLVKRTGEKVFLECVQDMDHENMFWYRQDPGLGLRLIYFSYDVKMKEKGDIPEGYSVSREKKERFSLILESASTNQTSMYLCASSQPRQSYEQYFGPGTRLTVT.

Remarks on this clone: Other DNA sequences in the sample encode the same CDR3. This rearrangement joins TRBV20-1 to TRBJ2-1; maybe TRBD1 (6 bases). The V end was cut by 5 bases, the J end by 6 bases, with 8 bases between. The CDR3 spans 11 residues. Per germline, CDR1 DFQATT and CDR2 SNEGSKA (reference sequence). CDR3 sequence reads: CSAPTGNEQFF. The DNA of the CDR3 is TGCAGTGCTCCGACAGGCAATGAGCAGTTCTTC.

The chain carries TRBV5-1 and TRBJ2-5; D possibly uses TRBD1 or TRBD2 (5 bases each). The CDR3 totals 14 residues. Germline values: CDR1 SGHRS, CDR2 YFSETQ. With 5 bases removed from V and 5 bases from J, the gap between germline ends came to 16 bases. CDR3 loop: CASRGYRDVETQYF. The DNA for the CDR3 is TGCGCCAGCAGAGGGTACCGGGACGTGGAGACCCAGTACTTC.

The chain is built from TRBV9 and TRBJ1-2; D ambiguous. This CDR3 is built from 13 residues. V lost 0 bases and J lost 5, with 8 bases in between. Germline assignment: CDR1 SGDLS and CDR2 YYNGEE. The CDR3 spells CASSVGQNYGYTF. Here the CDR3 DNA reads TGTGCCAGCAGCGTAGGACAAAATTATGGCTACACCTTC.

CDR3: CATSREPPGQEEFLTNEKLFF. The CDR3 DNA reads TGTGCCACCAGCAGGGAACCACCGGGACAGGAAGAATTCTTGACTAATGAAAAACTGTTTTTT. V is TRBV15 and J is TRBJ1-4; TRBD1 agrees at 8 bases. V trimming: 3 bases; J trimming: 2 bases; junction bases outside the gene matches: 20. Germline values: CDR1 LNHNV, CDR2 YYDKDF (reference sequence). The CDR3 spans 21 residues.

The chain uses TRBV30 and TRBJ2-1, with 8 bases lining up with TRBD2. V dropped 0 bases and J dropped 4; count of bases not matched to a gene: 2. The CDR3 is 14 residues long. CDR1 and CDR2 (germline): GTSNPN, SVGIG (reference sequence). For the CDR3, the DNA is TGTGCCTGGAGTGTAATAGCGGGGTACAATGAGCAGTTCTTC. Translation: CAWSVIAGYNEQFF.

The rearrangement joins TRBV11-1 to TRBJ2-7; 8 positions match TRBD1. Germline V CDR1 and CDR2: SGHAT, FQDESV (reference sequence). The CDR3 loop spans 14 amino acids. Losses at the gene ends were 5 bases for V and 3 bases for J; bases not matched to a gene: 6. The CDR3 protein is CASSATGGGYEQYF. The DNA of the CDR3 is TGTGCCAGCAGCGCAACAGGGGGAGGCTACGAGCAGTACTTC.

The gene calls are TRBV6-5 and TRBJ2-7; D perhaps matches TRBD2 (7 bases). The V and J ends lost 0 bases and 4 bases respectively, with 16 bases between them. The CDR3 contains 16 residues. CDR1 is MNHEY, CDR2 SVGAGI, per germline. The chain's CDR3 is CASSYSLGGAGYEQYF. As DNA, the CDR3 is TGTGCCAGCAGTTACTCCTTAGGGGGGGCGGGATACGAGCAGTACTTC.

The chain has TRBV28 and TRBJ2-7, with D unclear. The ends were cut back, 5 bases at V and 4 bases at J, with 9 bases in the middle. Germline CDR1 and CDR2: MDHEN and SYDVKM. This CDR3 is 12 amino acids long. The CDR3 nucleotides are TGTGCCAGCAGTCCCATTTGGTACGAGCAGTACTTC. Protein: CASSPIWYEQYF.

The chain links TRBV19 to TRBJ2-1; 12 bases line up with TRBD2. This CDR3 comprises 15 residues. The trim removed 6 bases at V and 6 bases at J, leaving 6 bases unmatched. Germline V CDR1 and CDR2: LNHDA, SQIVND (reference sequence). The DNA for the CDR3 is TGTGCCAGTAGACCCCCTAGCGGGAGGGCCAATGAGCAGTTCTTC. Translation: CASRPPSGRANEQFF.

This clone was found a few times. This chain's CDR3 is CASSPANYGYTF. In DNA, the CDR3 is TGTGCCAGCTCACCAGCTAACTATGGCTACACCTTC. This rearrangement joins TRBV18 to TRBJ1-2; D gene ambiguous. The CDR3 sequence is 12 residues long. Germline values: CDR1 KGHSH, CDR2 LQKENI. The ends were cut back, 2 bases at V and 0 bases at J, with 1 base in the middle.

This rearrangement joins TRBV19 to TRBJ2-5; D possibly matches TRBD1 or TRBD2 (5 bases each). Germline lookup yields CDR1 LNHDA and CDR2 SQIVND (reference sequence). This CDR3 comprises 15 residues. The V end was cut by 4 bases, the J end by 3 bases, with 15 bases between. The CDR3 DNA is TGTGCCAGTAGTAGGGACCCCGGGCGGGAAGAGACCCAGTACTTC. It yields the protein CASSRDPGREETQYF.

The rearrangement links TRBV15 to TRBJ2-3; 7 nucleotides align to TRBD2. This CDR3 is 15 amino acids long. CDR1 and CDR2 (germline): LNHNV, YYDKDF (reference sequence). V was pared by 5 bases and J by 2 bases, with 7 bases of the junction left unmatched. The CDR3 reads CATSFRRGNTDTQYF. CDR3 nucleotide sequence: TGTGCCACCAGCTTTAGGCGGGGGAACACAGATACGCAGTATTTT.

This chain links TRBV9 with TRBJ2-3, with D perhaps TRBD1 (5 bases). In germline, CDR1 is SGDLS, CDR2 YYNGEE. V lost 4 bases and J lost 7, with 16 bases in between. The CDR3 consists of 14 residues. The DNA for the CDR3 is TGTGCCAGCAGCCCGTCAGGGAAGGGGAATACGCAGTATTTT. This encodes CASSPSGKGNTQYF.

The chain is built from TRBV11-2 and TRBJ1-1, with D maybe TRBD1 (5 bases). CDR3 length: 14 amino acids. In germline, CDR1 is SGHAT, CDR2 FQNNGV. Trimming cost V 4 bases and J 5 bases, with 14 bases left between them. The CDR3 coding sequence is TGTGCCAGCAGCTCGTTCGGGACGGGGACTGAAGCTTTCTTT. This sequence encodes CASSSFGTGTEAFF.

CDR3 loop: CACEDGSSGNTIYF. The CDR3 DNA reads TGTGCCTGTGAGGACGGTTCCTCTGGAAACACCATATATTTT. The chain is built from TRBV30 and TRBJ1-3; D not certain. The CDR3 runs 14 residues. CDR1 and CDR2 from the germline V gene are GTSNPN and SVGIG (reference sequence). The V end was cut by 6 bases, the J end by 0 bases, with 12 bases between.

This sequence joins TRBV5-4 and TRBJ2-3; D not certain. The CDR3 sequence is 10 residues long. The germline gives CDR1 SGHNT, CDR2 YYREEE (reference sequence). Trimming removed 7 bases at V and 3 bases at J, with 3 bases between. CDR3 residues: CASGTDTQYF. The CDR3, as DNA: TGTGCCAGCGGAACAGATACGCAGTATTTT.